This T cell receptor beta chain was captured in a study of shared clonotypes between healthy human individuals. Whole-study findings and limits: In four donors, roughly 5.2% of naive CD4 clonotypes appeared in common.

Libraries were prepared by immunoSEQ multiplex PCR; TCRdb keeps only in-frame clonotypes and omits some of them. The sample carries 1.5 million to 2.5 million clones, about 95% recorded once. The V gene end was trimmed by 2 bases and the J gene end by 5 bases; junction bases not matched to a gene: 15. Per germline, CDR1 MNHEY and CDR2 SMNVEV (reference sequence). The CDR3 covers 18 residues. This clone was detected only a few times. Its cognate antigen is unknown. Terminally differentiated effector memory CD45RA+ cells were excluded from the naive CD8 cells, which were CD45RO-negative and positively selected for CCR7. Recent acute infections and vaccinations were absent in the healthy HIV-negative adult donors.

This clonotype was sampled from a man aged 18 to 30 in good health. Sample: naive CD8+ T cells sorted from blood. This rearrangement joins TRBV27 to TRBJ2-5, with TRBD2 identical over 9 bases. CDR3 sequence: CASSLQDPGLALTETQYF. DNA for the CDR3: TGTGCCAGCAGTTTACAAGACCCGGGACTAGCCCTTACGGAGACCCAGTACTTC.